The 13 T cell receptor beta chains presented below share a single source sample, sequenced in a study of human T cells and chemical hapten exposure. TCRdb reanalysed the RACE reads using MiXCR and keeps one entry per CDR3 protein. The table includes 40,000 or so distinct CDR3 sequences, 12% detected once. The time point is: pre-sensitization, week 0. The treatment: therapeutic diphenylcyclopropenone sensitization with weekly scalp DPC. The authors extracted total RNA from unfractionated whole blood. This specimen consisted of whole blood, obtained in connection with sensitization to the hapten diphenylcyclopropenone (DPC). The receptors shown here come from a woman between 40 and 50 years old with alopecia areata. Some clones in this sample may be carry-over from other donors' samples.

Ten or more counts support this clonotype. The rearrangement links TRBV5-6 to TRBJ2-2; D gene ambiguous. Trimming took 1 base from V and 3 from J, leaving 16 bases between them. CDR3 length: 17 amino acids. The germline V gene has CDR1 SGHDT and CDR2 YYEEEE. CDR3 sequence: CASSLIEATQDTGELFF. The CDR3 DNA is TGTGCCAGCAGCTTGATTGAGGCGACCCAGGACACCGGGGAGCTGTTTTTT. The entire variable domain, with the rest obtained from reference TRBV5-6 and TRBJ2-2, is as follows: DAGVTQSPTHLIKTRGQQVTLRCSPKSGHDTVSWYQQALGQGPQFIFQYYEEEERQRGNFPDRFSGHQFPNYSSELNVNALLLGDSALYLCASSLIEATQDTGELFFGEGSRLTVL.

This clonotype was counted at least ten times. The chain uses TRBV29-1 and TRBJ2-2; 10 bases agree with TRBD2. Per germline, CDR1 SQVTM and CDR2 ANQGSEA. V trimming: 7 bases; J trimming: 5 bases; junction bases outside the gene matches: 7. The CDR3 runs to 14 residues. CDR3 protein: CSGASGSNTGELFF. The CDR3 DNA reads TGCAGCGGCGCTAGCGGGAGTAATACCGGGGAGCTGTTTTTT.

V is TRBV28 and J is TRBJ2-7; perhaps TRBD2 as D (6 bases). Germline V gene lookup returns CDR1 MDHEN and CDR2 SYDVKM. Deletions cut 0 bases from V and 6 bases from J, with 6 bases between. The CDR3 is 12 amino acids. CDR3 nucleotide sequence: TGTGCCAGCAGTTTATGGGGGGGCGAGCAGTACTTC. This codes for CASSLWGGEQYF.

This clonotype was seen many times. This chain connects TRBV24-1 to TRBJ1-2; 8 bases line up with TRBD1. This CDR3 has 14 residues. Germline V CDR1 and CDR2: KGHDR, SFDVKD. With V trimmed by 5 bases and J by 7 bases, 8 bases remained unmatched. CDR3 in amino acids: CATSAPTGDGGYTF. The CDR3, as DNA: TGTGCCACCAGTGCTCCGACAGGGGATGGTGGCTACACCTTC.

This clonotype was seen only a few times. The chain joins TRBV7-9 to TRBJ1-5; D not resolved. V was cut by 1 base and J by 7 bases, with 17 bases left in between. Per germline, CDR1 SEHNR and CDR2 FQNEAQ (reference sequence). This CDR3 is built from 16 residues. The DNA of the CDR3 is TGTGCCAGCAGCTTAGGTCCGGCCGGGCCCGAACAGCCCCAGCATTTT. As protein: CASSLGPAGPEQPQHF.

The chain couples TRBV5-1 to TRBJ2-1; the match to TRBD2 covers 9 bases. The CDR3 loop spans 16 amino acids. With V trimmed by 3 bases and J by 6 bases, 10 bases remained unmatched. Germline V gene sequence: CDR1 SGHRS, CDR2 YFSETQ. Here the CDR3 DNA reads TGCGCCAGCAGCTCGTTAGTAGCGGGAGATCTCAATGAGCAGTTCTTC. Translation: CASSSLVAGDLNEQFF.

This clonotype was observed at least ten times. The chain employs TRBV7-9 and TRBJ2-5; perhaps TRBD2 as D (5 bases). V lost 0 bases to trimming and J lost 4 bases, with 12 bases between them. Looked up from germline, CDR1 is SEHNR and CDR2 is FQNEAQ (reference sequence). The CDR3 has 15 residues. CDR3 in DNA: TGTGCCAGCAGCTTAGCCGGGCGGGTGACAGAGACCCAGTACTTC. Translation gives CASSLAGRVTETQYF.

The table lists this clonotype with a few counts. The rearrangement uses TRBV7-2 and TRBJ2-3; 13 positions match TRBD2. Unmatched junction bases numbered 0, after V lost 3 bases and J lost 3 bases. Germline V lookup: CDR1 SGHTA, CDR2 FQGNSA. The CDR3 loop spans 15 amino acids. CDR3 protein: CASSLGLAGTDTQYF. CDR3 DNA sequence: TGTGCCAGCAGCTTGGGACTAGCGGGGACAGATACGCAGTATTTT.

This chain uses TRBV5-1 with TRBJ2-7; 7 bases fit TRBD1. CDR1 and CDR2 from the germline V gene are SGHRS and YFSETQ. CDR3 size: 15 residues. J lost 0 bases, V lost 0 bases, and 3 bases had no gene match. CDR3 loop: CASSLGAGGSYEQYF. The CDR3 DNA reads TGCGCCAGCAGCTTGGGGGCAGGGGGCTCCTACGAGCAGTACTTC.

This clonotype appeared a few times. J is TRBJ2-7 and V is TRBV10-3; 7 nucleotides agree with TRBD1. The V and J ends lost 6 bases and 3 bases, in that order; junction bases with no gene match: 2. Germline values: CDR1 ENHRY, CDR2 SYGVKD. This CDR3 region has 12 residues. CDR3 nucleotides: TGTGCCATCAGCCCAGGGGGCTACGAGCAGTACTTC. This codes for CAISPGGYEQYF.

The sample holds many counts of this clonotype. J is TRBJ2-7 and V is TRBV9, with TRBD2 as a possible D gene (6 bases). The V end was cut by 0 bases, the J end by 7 bases, with 14 bases between. The germline CDR1 and CDR2 sequences are SGDLS and YYNGEE. This CDR3 is built from 14 residues. CDR3 amino acids: CASSVGGGKIEQYF. The DNA of the CDR3 is TGTGCCAGCAGCGTAGGAGGCGGGAAAATTGAGCAGTACTTC.

The sample holds many counts of this clonotype. The V and J genes are TRBV7-9 and TRBJ2-7, with 10 bases matching TRBD1. The germline V gene encodes CDR1 SEHNR and CDR2 FQNEAQ (reference sequence). Losses at the gene ends were 5 bases for V and 5 bases for J; bases not matched to a gene: 6. There are 14 residues in the CDR3. The CDR3 nucleotides read TGTGCCAGCAGCCCTGACAGGGGGCGGGACGAGCAGTACTTC. This gives the protein CASSPDRGRDEQYF.

This clonotype has only a few counts. The chain joins TRBV29-1 to TRBJ1-1, with 7 positions matching TRBD1. The length of the CDR3 is 14 residues. Germline values: CDR1 SQVTM, CDR2 ANQGSEA. V gave up 4 bases and J gave up 1 base; unmatched junction bases: 6. For the CDR3, the DNA is TGCAGCGTTGTCGACAGGGAAAGGAACACTGAAGCTTTCTTT. Translating it yields CSVVDRERNTEAFF.